Listed here is a single T cell receptor beta chain. Its specificity is not known. TCRdb's copy holds only in-frame clones and misses some; the assay was immunoSEQ multiplex PCR. The table includes about 2 million clones, around 95% detected once. The data are from a study of shared clonotypes between healthy human individuals. Study results and caveats: The naive CD4 repertoires of several donors were compared, and around 5.1% of clonotypes were shared. Researchers sampled only blood; tissue repertoires likely differ.

Sequenced input: naive CD4+ T cells sorted from blood. Subset defined: CD45RA+ positively selected. This receptor was obtained from a young man in good health.

CDR3 DNA: TGTGCCAGCTCCCGGGCCGGGACAGGGGGCACCGGGGAGCTGTTTTTT. Protein: CASSRAGTGGTGELFF. J is TRBJ2-2 and V is TRBV27; TRBD1 agrees at 11 bases. This CDR3 has 16 amino acids. CDR1 and CDR2 from the germline V gene are MNHEY and SMNVEV (reference sequence). V lost 8 bases to trimming and J lost 4 bases; unmatched junction nucleotides: 9.